The 12 T cell receptor beta chains given below trace back to one sample, sequenced in a study of blood T cell repertoires in COVID-19. Assay used: immunoSEQ multiplex PCR; TCRdb lists only in-frame clones, some missing. The sample gives 60,000 to 75,000 clones, around four fifths of which show up once; roughly 12% is in the top ten. Sequencing input: peripheral blood. The receptors come from a human donor in a cohort sampled during active COVID-19.

V is TRBV10-2 and J is TRBJ2-2; TRBD2 might be the D (5 bases). CDR3 size: 14 residues. V lost 0 bases, J lost 5 bases, and 7 bases lay in between. Germline V gene data show CDR1 as WSHSY and CDR2 as SAAADI. The CDR3 DNA reads as TGCGCCAGCAGTGAGTCGAGGGTAACCGGGGAGCTGTTTTTT. It is translated as CASSESRVTGELFF.

Here the CDR3 DNA reads TGTGCCAGCTCTTCACAGTCCAGCAGGGGCTACACCTTC. This codes for CASSSQSSRGYTF. This rearrangement joins TRBV7-2 to TRBJ1-2; D uncertain. The CDR3 has 13 amino acids. Trimming took 8 bases from V and 8 from J, leaving 18 bases between them. The germline V gene has CDR1 SGHTA and CDR2 FQGNSA. The variable domain in full, completed from reference TRBV7-2 and TRBJ1-2, reads GAGVSQSPSNKVTEKGKDVELRCDPISGHTALYWYRQSLGQGLEFLIYFQGNSAPDKSGLPSDRFSAERTGGSVSTLTIQRTQQEDSAVYLCASSSQSSRGYTFGSGTRLTVV.

The chain is built from TRBV29-1 and TRBJ2-7, with 8 bases fitting TRBD1. The trim removed 5 bases at V and 2 bases at J, leaving 5 bases unmatched. The CDR3 is made up of 13 amino acids. Germline V CDR1 and CDR2: SQVTM, ANQGSEA. CDR3 amino acids: CSVRAGGTYEQYF. The CDR3 DNA follows: TGCAGCGTTAGGGCAGGGGGCACCTACGAGCAGTACTTC.

This chain uses TRBV5-1 with TRBJ2-7, with a tentative D call TRBD1 (6 bases). This CDR3 comprises 16 residues. Per the germline V gene, CDR1 is SGHRS and CDR2 is YFSETQ. The V gene lost 3 bases and the J gene lost 2 bases, with 18 bases spanning the gap. CDR3 coding DNA: TGCGCCAGCAGCTGGGTAGACAGGATGCCCACCTACGAGCAGTACTTC. Its translation is CASSWVDRMPTYEQYF.

The chain joins TRBV5-1 to TRBJ1-2; D remains unclear. The CDR3 has 14 amino acids. Germline V CDR1 and CDR2: SGHRS, YFSETQ. Between the trimmed V and J ends, which lost 2 bases and 0 bases, there was a span of 8 bases. The CDR3 nucleotides are TGCGCCAGCAGCTTCCCGCGAACTAACTATGGCTACACCTTC. Its translation is CASSFPRTNYGYTF.

The gene calls are TRBV5-6 and TRBJ2-3; 10 bases line up with TRBD2. Germline V gene data show CDR1 as SGHDT and CDR2 as YYEEEE. The CDR3 consists of 17 residues. V gave up 0 bases and J gave up 2 bases; unmatched junction bases: 6. CDR3 nucleotides: TGTGCCAGCAGCTTGGCCGAACTAGCGGGGCCCACAGATACGCAGTATTTT. Its protein product is CASSLAELAGPTDTQYF.

There are a few counts of this clone. This chain links TRBV6-5 with TRBJ2-4, with D unresolved. Germline CDR1 is MNHEY and CDR2 is SVGAGI. The CDR3 consists of 13 residues. The germline V and J ends were trimmed by 6 bases and 4 bases, with 10 bases remaining between them. CDR3 amino acids: CASSFGQKNIQYF. CDR3 sequence (DNA): TGTGCCAGCAGCTTTGGGCAGAAAAACATTCAGTACTTC.

The gene calls are TRBV18 and TRBJ2-2; maybe TRBD2 (7 bases). Germline V lookup: CDR1 KGHSH, CDR2 LQKENI. Trimming shortened V by 0 bases and J by 4 bases, and 12 bases separated the two germline ends. This CDR3 has 16 residues. CDR3 coding DNA: TGTGCCAGCTCACCACCCCAAGGGGGGGCCACCGGGGAGCTGTTTTTT. This sequence encodes CASSPPQGGATGELFF. The variable domain in full, with the rest retrieved from reference TRBV18 and TRBJ2-2, is NAGVMQNPRHLVRRRGQEARLRCSPMKGHSHVYWYRQLPEEGLKFMVYLQKENIIDESGMPKERFSAEFPKEGPSILRIQQVVRGDSAAYFCASSPPQGGATGELFFGEGSRLTVL.

The chain uses TRBV29-1 and TRBJ2-7, with 7 positions matching TRBD1. This CDR3 spans 12 amino acids. V lost 4 bases and J lost 3; bases outside the gene matches: 3. In germline, CDR1 is SQVTM, CDR2 ANQGSEA. The CDR3 region is CSVAAGGYEQYF. Here the CDR3 DNA reads TGCAGCGTTGCGGCAGGGGGCTACGAGCAGTACTTC.

The chain carries TRBV19 and TRBJ2-3; TRBD2 is a possible D gene (5 bases). This CDR3 comprises 15 residues. Germline CDR1 LNHDA, CDR2 SQIVND (reference sequence). Trimming cost V 3 bases and J 0 bases, with 10 bases left between them. The CDR3 region has the DNA TGTGCCAGTAGTATCGACTACACTAGCACAGATACGCAGTATTTT. Translation: CASSIDYTSTDTQYF.

The V call is TRBV19, the J call TRBJ2-2; TRBD1 is a possible D gene (5 bases). Germline CDR1 reads LNHDA; CDR2 reads SQIVND (reference sequence). This CDR3 region has 19 residues. Between the trimmed V and J ends, which lost 5 bases and 2 bases, there was a span of 24 bases. Here the CDR3 DNA reads TGTGCCAGTAGTCCTCGACAGACTCCCACAACTTCAAACACCGGGGAGCTGTTTTTT. Translated: CASSPRQTPTTSNTGELFF.

This rearrangement joins TRBV2 to TRBJ1-1; D not resolved. This CDR3 comprises 12 residues. Looked up from germline, CDR1 is SNHLY and CDR2 is FYNNEI. Trimming took 6 bases from V and 4 from J, leaving 9 bases between them. The CDR3 DNA reads TGTGCCAGCAGCCGGGGTAGCACTGAAGCTTTCTTT. It encodes CASSRGSTEAFF.